The entry below gives a single TCR beta chain sequence along with its context. Its antigen is unknown. These data are taken from a study of tumor-infiltrating lymphocytes in localized non-small cell lung cancer. Study context: Patients included smokers and never-smokers with various histologies, some sampled after neoadjuvant chemotherapy.

The V gene lost 2 bases and the J gene lost 9 bases, with 5 bases spanning the gap. The CDR3 loop spans 11 amino acids. Germline CDR1 is KGHSH and CDR2 is LQKENI. General study points: IM1 and IM2 tumors showed no difference in T-cell fraction. Only some patients had TCR sequencing, depending on available tissue.

The method was immunoSEQ multiplex PCR; TCRdb's version includes in-frame clones alone and lacks a portion of them. Here the sample spans over 10,000 clones, roughly 78% being singletons. The receptor comes from a human donor with non-small cell lung cancer. Sequencing was done on a sample of lung tumor tissue. The V call is TRBV18, the J call TRBJ2-1; no firm D call. Written as DNA, the CDR3 is TGTGCCAGCTCACCAGAGATTGAGCAGTTCTTC. Translated: CASSPEIEQFF.